These T cell receptor beta chains were read from a single sample in a study of cytomegalovirus exposure and HLA in healthy donors. The data were produced by immunoSEQ multiplex PCR, yet TCRdb's version contains in-frame clones alone and is incomplete. The table includes about 160,000 clones, roughly 80% detected once. The sequencing sample was made of PBMCs. All receptors come from a man between 18 and 29 years old in good health and CMV-seropositive. Each CDR3 is given with its conserved first and last residue. A D gene is named only where the DNA matches it firmly. Size is omitted from some rows. Given values are once, few, many or a class for expanded clones.

v_call	j_call	clone_size	d_call	cdr3_aa	cdr3_nt
TRBV10-3	TRBJ2-6	.	.	CAISEPTYRVSGANGLTF	TGTGCCATCAGTGAGCCGACGTATCGGGTCTCTGGGGCCAACGGCCTGACTTTC
TRBV19	TRBJ2-7	.	.	CASSIGREDEQYF	TGTGCCAGTAGTATTGGGCGTGAAGACGAGCAGTACTTC
TRBV19	TRBJ1-1	.	.	CASSIGQEDTEAFF	TGTGCCAGTAGTATTGGCCAGGAGGACACTGAAGCTTTCTTT
TRBV6-1	TRBJ1-1	once	.	CASSGHRAMNTEAFF	TGTGCCAGCAGTGGACACAGGGCCATGAACACTGAAGCTTTCTTT
TRBV4-1	TRBJ2-1	.	TRBD2	CASSAYPASGVYNEQFF	TGCGCCAGCAGCGCATATCCCGCTAGCGGGGTTTACAATGAGCAGTTCTTC
TRBV2	TRBJ1-2	.	TRBD1	CASSDGTGPYGYTF	TGTGCCAGCAGTGATGGGACAGGGCCCTATGGCTACACCTTC
TRBV7-3	TRBJ2-1	.	TRBD2	CASSKGLAEREQFF	TGTGCCAGCAGCAAGGGACTAGCGGAGCGTGAGCAGTTCTTC
TRBV4-3	TRBJ2-3	.	TRBD2	CASSQDFRGGTDTQYF	TGCGCCAGCAGCCAAGATTTCCGGGGGGGCACAGATACGCAGTATTTT
TRBV6-1	TRBJ1-1	.	.	CASSLTVGLTEAFF	TGTGCCAGCAGTTTGACAGTGGGTCTCACTGAAGCTTTCTTT
TRBV18	TRBJ2-2	few	.	CASSSPGPNTGELFF	TGTGCCAGCTCATCTCCGGGTCCGAACACCGGGGAGCTGTTTTTT
TRBV9	TRBJ1-5	.	.	CASSVAGEYSQPQHF	TGTGCCAGCAGCGTAGCAGGGGAGTATAGTCAGCCCCAGCATTTT
TRBV7-9	TRBJ2-1	.	TRBD2	CASSLASGGRNNEQFF	TGTGCCAGCAGCTTAGCCTCGGGGGGGCGGAACAATGAGCAGTTCTTC
TRBV7-9	TRBJ2-2	.	TRBD1	CASSPGQAGPEELFF	TGTGCCAGCAGCCCCGGACAGGCAGGCCCGGAGGAGCTGTTTTTT
TRBV7-9	TRBJ1-5	.	.	CASSLVRGRSNQPQHF	TGTGCCAGCAGCTTAGTGCGGGGAAGGAGCAATCAGCCCCAGCATTTT
TRBV7-9	TRBJ2-1	.	.	CASSLVRRSSYNEQFF	TGTGCCAGCAGCTTAGTAAGGAGGAGCTCCTACAATGAGCAGTTCTTC
TRBV7-2	TRBJ1-5	.	.	CASSLVGTVYSNQPQHF	TGTGCCAGCAGCTTAGTTGGTACAGTATATAGCAATCAGCCCCAGCATTTT
TRBV6-1	TRBJ2-5	.	TRBD1	CASRGTVQETQYF	TGTGCCAGCAGAGGGACAGTACAAGAGACCCAGTACTTC
TRBV5-1	TRBJ2-3	once	TRBD1	CASSLAQTGTRDTQYF	TGCGCCAGCAGCTTGGCCCAGACAGGGACCCGGGATACGCAGTATTTT
TRBV11-1	TRBJ2-4	.	.	CASSPNGQRRYF	TGTGCCAGCAGCCCCAACGGGCAGCGGCGGTACTTC
TRBV4-3	TRBJ2-1	.	.	CASSPEGGVGDFYNEQFF	TGCGCCAGCAGCCCAGAGGGTGGGGTGGGGGACTTTTACAATGAGCAGTTCTTC
TRBV6-1	TRBJ2-7	.	TRBD2	CASSDLGLSFYEQYF	TGTGCCAGCAGTGATTTGGGACTAAGCTTCTACGAGCAGTACTTC
TRBV7-2	TRBJ2-5	.	TRBD2	CASSARLANAKTQYF	TGTGCCAGCAGCGCCCGACTAGCAAATGCGAAGACCCAGTACTTC
TRBV27	TRBJ2-7	.	.	CASSLSGGYEQYF	TGTGCCAGCAGTTTATCGGGGGGCTACGAGCAGTACTTC
TRBV4-2	TRBJ1-6	.	.	CASSQVGGVNSPLHF	TGTGCCAGCAGCCAAGTTGGGGGCGTGAATTCACCCCTCCACTTT
TRBV29-1	TRBJ1-1	.	.	CSVANTEAFF	TGCAGCGTGGCTAACACTGAAGCTTTCTTT
TRBV4-2	TRBJ2-1	.	TRBD2	CASSQVSQRDYNEQFF	TGTGCCAGCAGCCAAGTTAGTCAGCGGGACTACAATGAGCAGTTCTTC
TRBV4-2	TRBJ1-2	.	.	CASSLSHPSYGYTF	TGTGCCAGCAGCCTAAGTCATCCGAGCTATGGCTACACCTTC
TRBV27	TRBJ2-2	few	.	CASGQFTGELFF	TGTGCCAGCGGACAATTCACCGGGGAGCTGTTTTTT
TRBV27	TRBJ2-7	.	.	CASSSPSGYEQYF	TGTGCCAGCAGTTCGCCCAGCGGGTACGAGCAGTACTTC
TRBV27	TRBJ1-6	.	.	CASSSGEPTLHF	TGTGCCAGCAGTTCAGGGGAACCGACCCTCCACTTT
TRBV15	TRBJ1-1	few	TRBD1	CATRRDMIGQGMNTEAFF	TGTGCCACCAGGAGAGACATGATAGGACAGGGGATGAACACTGAAGCTTTCTTT
TRBV5-5	TRBJ1-5	.	.	CASSLKGGGGQPQHF	TGTGCCAGCAGCCTAAAAGGCGGGGGAGGTCAGCCCCAGCATTTT
TRBV5-4	TRBJ1-6	.	.	CASSLAPGSSSYNSPLHF	TGTGCCAGCAGCTTGGCCCCAGGGTCGAGCTCCTATAATTCACCCCTCCACTTT
TRBV5-4	TRBJ1-4	.	TRBD1	CASSLGTGSYEKLFF	TGTGCCAGCAGCTTGGGGACAGGGAGTTACGAAAAACTGTTTTTT
TRBV19	TRBJ2-3	.	.	CASSILSGSTDTQYF	TGTGCCAGTAGTATCTTATCCGGGAGCACAGATACGCAGTATTTT
TRBV30	TRBJ2-5	.	TRBD2	CAWSYPEREPVETQYF	TGTGCCTGGAGTTACCCCGAGCGGGAGCCCGTGGAGACCCAGTACTTC
TRBV6-5	TRBJ2-2	.	.	CASSRQGATGELFF	TGTGCCAGCAGTCGTCAGGGCGCCACCGGGGAGCTGTTTTTT
TRBV7-9	TRBJ2-1	once	TRBD2	CASSLDGRAYNEQFF	TGTGCCAGCAGCTTGGACGGGAGGGCCTACAATGAGCAGTTCTTC
TRBV10-1	TRBJ2-1	.	.	CASSESRGVDEQFF	TGCGCCAGCAGTGAGTCGCGGGGCGTCGATGAGCAGTTCTTC
TRBV6-5	TRBJ1-1	.	.	CATQTTVYTEAFF	TGTGCCACCCAGACGACAGTTTACACTGAAGCTTTCTTT
TRBV11-2	TRBJ2-1	.	TRBD2	CASSPKLRLARVPNEQFF	TGTGCCAGCAGCCCCAAACTAAGACTAGCCCGGGTCCCCAATGAGCAGTTCTTC
TRBV9	TRBJ2-5	.	TRBD2	CASSDPGGRSQETQYF	TGTGCCAGCAGCGACCCGGGAGGACGGAGCCAAGAGACCCAGTACTTC
TRBV6-5	TRBJ1-1	.	.	CASRPRGGSEAFF	TGTGCCAGCAGACCGAGGGGGGGGTCTGAAGCTTTCTTT
TRBV5-8	TRBJ2-5	.	.	CASSLAPYQETQYF	TGTGCCAGCAGCTTGGCCCCGTACCAAGAGACCCAGTACTTC
TRBV20-1	TRBJ2-7	.	.	CSALTFYEQYF	TGCAGTGCTCTAACCTTCTACGAGCAGTACTTC
TRBV18	TRBJ1-5	.	.	CASSPTPQNPNQPQHF	TGTGCCAGCTCACCAACTCCCCAAAACCCCAATCAGCCCCAGCATTTT
TRBV30	TRBJ2-3	once	.	CAWTSFRGRSTDTQYF	TGTGCCTGGACAAGCTTTAGGGGTAGAAGCACAGATACGCAGTATTTT
TRBV25-1	TRBJ1-2	.	.	CASSETGLIPPHYGYTF	TGTGCCAGCAGTGAAACAGGGCTCATTCCCCCCCACTATGGCTACACCTTC
TRBV2	TRBJ1-1	few	.	CASSLLGQLNTEAFF	TGTGCCAGCAGTCTCCTAGGACAATTGAACACTGAAGCTTTCTTT
TRBV10-1	TRBJ2-2	.	.	CASSSTGTKKRGTGELFF	TGCGCCAGCAGCTCAACCGGGACAAAAAAACGTGGGACCGGGGAGCTGTTTTTT
TRBV5-4	TRBJ2-1	once	.	CASSSSHEQFF	TGTGCCAGCAGCTCGTCTCATGAGCAGTTCTTC
TRBV19	TRBJ2-3	.	TRBD2	CASSPGLAGGTDTQYF	TGTGCCAGTAGTCCCGGACTAGCGGGGGGCACAGATACGCAGTATTTT
TRBV5-1	TRBJ2-7	.	.	CASSLDRAYEQYF	TGCGCCAGCAGCTTGGACAGAGCCTACGAGCAGTACTTC
TRBV4-3	TRBJ1-2	.	TRBD1	CASSQDDGQGAYYGYTF	TGCGCCAGCAGCCAAGATGATGGACAGGGGGCTTACTATGGCTACACCTTC
TRBV14	TRBJ1-2	.	TRBD1	CASSQTGGVDYGYTF	TGTGCCAGCAGCCAGACAGGGGGCGTCGACTATGGCTACACCTTC
TRBV10-3	TRBJ1-4	.	.	CAISEVGPGDEKLFF	TGTGCCATCAGTGAGGTGGGGCCAGGGGATGAAAAACTGTTTTTT
TRBV6-5	TRBJ1-1	.	TRBD1	CASRGQGGTEAFF	TGTGCCAGTCGGGGACAGGGGGGCACTGAAGCTTTCTTT
TRBV5-1	TRBJ2-5	once	.	CASSMGPVAEETQYF	TGCGCCAGCAGCATGGGTCCGGTAGCGGAAGAGACCCAGTACTTC
TRBV7-2	TRBJ2-7	.	.	CASSLSSSHGGESYEQYF	TGTGCCAGCAGCTTAAGTTCCTCCCACGGAGGGGAGTCATACGAGCAGTACTTC